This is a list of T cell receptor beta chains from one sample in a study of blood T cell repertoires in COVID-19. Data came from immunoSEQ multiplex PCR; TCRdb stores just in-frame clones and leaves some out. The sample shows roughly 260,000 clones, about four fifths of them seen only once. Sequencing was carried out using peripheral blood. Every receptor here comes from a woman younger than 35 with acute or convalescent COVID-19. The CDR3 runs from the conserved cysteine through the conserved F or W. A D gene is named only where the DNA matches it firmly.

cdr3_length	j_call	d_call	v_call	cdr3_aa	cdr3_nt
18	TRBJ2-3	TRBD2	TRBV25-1	CASSEYWGREGQADTQYF	TGTGCCAGCAGTGAATATTGGGGGCGGGAGGGCCAGGCAGATACGCAGTATTTT
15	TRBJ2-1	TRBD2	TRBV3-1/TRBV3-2	CASSPLAGGVDEQFF	TGTGCCAGCAGCCCCTTAGCGGGAGGGGTCGATGAGCAGTTCTTC
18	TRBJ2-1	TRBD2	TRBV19	CASSIDLGDYNPLNEQFF	TGTGCCAGTAGTATAGATCTTGGGGACTATAATCCTCTTAATGAGCAGTTCTTC
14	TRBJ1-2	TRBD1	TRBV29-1	CSVDWDRYGYGYTF	TGCAGCGTTGACTGGGACAGGTATGGCTATGGCTACACCTTC
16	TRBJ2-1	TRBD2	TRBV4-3	CASSQDRLAGASEQFF	TGCGCCAGCAGCCAAGATCGACTAGCGGGAGCAAGTGAGCAGTTCTTC
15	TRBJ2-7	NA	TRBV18	CASSPYAGLSYEQYF	TGTGCCAGCTCACCATATGCGGGGCTCTCCTACGAGCAGTACTTC
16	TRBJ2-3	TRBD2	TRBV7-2	CASSLPPGLAGDTQYF	TGTGCCAGCAGCCTCCCTCCGGGACTAGCGGGAGATACGCAGTATTTT
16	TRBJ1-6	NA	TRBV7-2	CASSPQTDSYNSPLHF	TGTGCCAGCAGCCCCCAGACAGATTCCTATAATTCACCCCTCCACTTT
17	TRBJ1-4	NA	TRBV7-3	CASSLRSNRVGDEKLFF	TGTGCCAGCAGCTTAAGGTCCAACAGGGTAGGGGATGAAAAACTGTTTTTT
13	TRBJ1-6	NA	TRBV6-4	CASSAEPNSPLHF	TGTGCCAGCAGTGCCGAGCCAAATTCACCCCTCCACTTT
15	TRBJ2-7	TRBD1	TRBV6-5	CASSYFPGQTYEQYF	TGTGCCAGCAGTTATTTTCCGGGACAGACCTACGAGCAGTACTTC
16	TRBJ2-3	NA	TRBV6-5	CASSYSVSGSTDTQYF	TGTGCCAGCAGTTACTCGGTTAGCGGTAGCACAGATACGCAGTATTTT
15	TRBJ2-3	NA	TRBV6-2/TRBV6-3	CASSYSLTSTDTQYF	TGTGCCAGCAGTTACTCCCTGACTAGCACAGATACGCAGTATTTT
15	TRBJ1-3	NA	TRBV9	CASSGPTLSGNTIYF	TGTGCCAGCAGCGGACCGACACTCTCTGGAAACACCATATATTTT
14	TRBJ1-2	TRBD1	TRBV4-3	CASSSNRGPYGYTF	TGCGCCAGCAGTTCCAACAGGGGGCCCTATGGCTACACCTTC